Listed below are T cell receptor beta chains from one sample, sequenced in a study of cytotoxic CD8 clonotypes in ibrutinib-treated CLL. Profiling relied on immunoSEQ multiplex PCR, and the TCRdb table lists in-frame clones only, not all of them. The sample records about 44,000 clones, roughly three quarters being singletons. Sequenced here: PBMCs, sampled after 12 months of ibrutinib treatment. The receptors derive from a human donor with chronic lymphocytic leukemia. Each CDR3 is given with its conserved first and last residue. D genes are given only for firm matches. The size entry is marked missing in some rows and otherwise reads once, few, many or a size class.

TGTGCCAGCAGCCCCCGGACACGAGGCTACGAGCAGTACTTC	CASSPRTRGYEQYF	NA	TRBJ2-7	NA	TRBV5-8
TGTGCCAGCAGTCCCCTAGGAAGGGCAGATACGCAGTATTTT	CASSPLGRADTQYF	NA	TRBJ2-3	NA	TRBV28
TGTGCCAGCAGCACTGGTAGCGGGACTCTGCCTGGCTACACCTTC	CASSTGSGTLPGYTF	NA	TRBJ1-2	NA	TRBV7-2
TGTGCCAGCAGTACGACTAGCGGGAGTATGTATTTT	CASSTTSGSMYF	TRBD2	TRBJ2-3	NA	TRBV27
TGCGCCAGCAGCCCCGGGTGGGAAGAGACCCAGTACTTC	CASSPGWEETQYF	NA	TRBJ2-5	few	TRBV5-1
TGTGCTAGTGCCCTCTGGGTGGGCGCGGGTGACACCGGGGAGCTGTTTTTT	CASALWVGAGDTGELFF	NA	TRBJ2-2	NA	TRBV12-5
TGTGCCAGCAGCTTAGGGTTTGGGGGGACACAAGAGACCCAGTACTTC	CASSLGFGGTQETQYF	NA	TRBJ2-5	NA	TRBV7-9
TGTGCCAGCAGTTACGCGGCGGGAAGCAACACTGAAGCTTTCTTT	CASSYAAGSNTEAFF	NA	TRBJ1-1	once	TRBV6-5
TGTGCCAGCAGCTTGCAGGGGCCGGACACTGAAGCTTTCTTT	CASSLQGPDTEAFF	NA	TRBJ1-1	NA	TRBV7-9
TGTGCCAGCAGCTTACGGCGGGAGAAGTCCGGGGAGCTGTTTTTT	CASSLRREKSGELFF	TRBD2	TRBJ2-2	NA	TRBV7-2
TGTGCCAGCAGTTACTCGTCCCACTCTGGAAACACCATATATTTT	CASSYSSHSGNTIYF	NA	TRBJ1-3	NA	TRBV6-5
TGTGCCAGCAGCTTGAAGGGGTATGGGAGTGGCTACACCTTC	CASSLKGYGSGYTF	NA	TRBJ1-2	NA	TRBV5-6
TGTGCCAGCAGTCCCGGGGCGTCGTCCCCGGAGCTGTTTTTT	CASSPGASSPELFF	NA	TRBJ2-2	NA	TRBV9
TGCGCCAGCAGCCCCCGGTTAGACCTTCTTTACAATGAGCAGTTCTTC	CASSPRLDLLYNEQFF	NA	TRBJ2-1	NA	TRBV5-1
TGTGCCAGCAGTACGCCGACAGGCGCCTACTACGAGCAGTACTTC	CASSTPTGAYYEQYF	NA	TRBJ2-7	NA	TRBV28
TGTGCCAGCAGCTTAGAAGGGGGCACTGAAGCTTTCTTT	CASSLEGGTEAFF	NA	TRBJ1-1	NA	TRBV7-9
TGTGCCAGCAGCTACGGATTGGGAGGGGCCGGTCAGCCCCAGCATTTT	CASSYGLGGAGQPQHF	NA	TRBJ1-5	NA	TRBV7-9
TGTGCCAGCTCACTCACACAGGAGCCCGGCTATGGCTACACCTTC	CASSLTQEPGYGYTF	NA	TRBJ1-2	NA	TRBV18